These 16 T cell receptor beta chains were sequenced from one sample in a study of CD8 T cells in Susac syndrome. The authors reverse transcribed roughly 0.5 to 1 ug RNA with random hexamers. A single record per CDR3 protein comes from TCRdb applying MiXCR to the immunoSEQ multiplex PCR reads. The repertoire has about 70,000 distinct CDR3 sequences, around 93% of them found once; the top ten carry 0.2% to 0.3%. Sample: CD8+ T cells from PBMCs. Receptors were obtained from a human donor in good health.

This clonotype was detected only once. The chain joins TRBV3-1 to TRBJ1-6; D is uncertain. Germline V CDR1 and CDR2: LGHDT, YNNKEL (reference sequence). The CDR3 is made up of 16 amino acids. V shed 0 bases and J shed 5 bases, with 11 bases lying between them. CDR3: CASSQDADSHNSPLHF. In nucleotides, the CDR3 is TGTGCCAGCAGCCAAGATGCCGATTCCCATAATTCACCCCTCCACTTT.

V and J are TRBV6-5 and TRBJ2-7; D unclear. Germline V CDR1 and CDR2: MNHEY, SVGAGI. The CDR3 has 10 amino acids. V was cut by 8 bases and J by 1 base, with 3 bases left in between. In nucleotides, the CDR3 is TGTGCCAGCGGGTCCTACGAGCAGTACTTC. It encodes CASGSYEQYF.

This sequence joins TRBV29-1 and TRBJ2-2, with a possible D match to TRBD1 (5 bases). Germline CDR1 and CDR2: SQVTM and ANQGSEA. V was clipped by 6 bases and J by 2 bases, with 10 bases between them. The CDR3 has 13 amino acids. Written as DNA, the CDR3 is TGCAGCGTCGCGACAGCAAACACCGGGGAGCTGTTTTTT. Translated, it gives CSVATANTGELFF.

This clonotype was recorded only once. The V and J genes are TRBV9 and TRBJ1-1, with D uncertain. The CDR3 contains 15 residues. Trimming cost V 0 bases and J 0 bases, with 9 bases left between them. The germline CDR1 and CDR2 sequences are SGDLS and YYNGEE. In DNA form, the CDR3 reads TGTGCCAGCAGCGTAGGCCCGTTCATGAACACTGAAGCTTTCTTT. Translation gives CASSVGPFMNTEAFF.

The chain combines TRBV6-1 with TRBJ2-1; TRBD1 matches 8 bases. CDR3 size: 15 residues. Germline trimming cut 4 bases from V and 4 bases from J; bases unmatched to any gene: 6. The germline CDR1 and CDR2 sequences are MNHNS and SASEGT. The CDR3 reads CASSVRTGTYNEQFF. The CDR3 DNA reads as TGTGCCAGCAGTGTTAGGACAGGGACTTACAATGAGCAGTTCTTC.

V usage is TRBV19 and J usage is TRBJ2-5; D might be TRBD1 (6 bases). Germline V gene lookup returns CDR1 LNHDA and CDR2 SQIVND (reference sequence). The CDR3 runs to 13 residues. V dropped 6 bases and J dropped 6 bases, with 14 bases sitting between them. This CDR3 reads CASRGGWVKTQYF. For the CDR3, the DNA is TGTGCCAGTAGAGGGGGATGGGTAAAGACCCAGTACTTC.

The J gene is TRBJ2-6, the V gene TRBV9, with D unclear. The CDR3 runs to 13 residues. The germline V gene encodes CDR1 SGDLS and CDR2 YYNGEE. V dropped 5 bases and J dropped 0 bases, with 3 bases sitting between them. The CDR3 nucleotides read TGTGCCAGCAGGACCTCTGGGGCCAACGTCCTGACTTTC. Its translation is CASRTSGANVLTF.

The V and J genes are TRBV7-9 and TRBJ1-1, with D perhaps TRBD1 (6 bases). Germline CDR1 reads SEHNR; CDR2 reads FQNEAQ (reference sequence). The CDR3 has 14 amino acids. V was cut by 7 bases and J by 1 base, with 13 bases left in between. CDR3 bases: TGTGCCAGCACCGACCCGACAGGGAACACTGAAGCTTTCTTT. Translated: CASTDPTGNTEAFF.

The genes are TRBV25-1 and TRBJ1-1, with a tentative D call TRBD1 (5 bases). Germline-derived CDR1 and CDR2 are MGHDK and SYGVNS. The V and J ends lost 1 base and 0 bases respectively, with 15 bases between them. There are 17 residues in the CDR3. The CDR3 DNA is TGTGCCAGCAGTGAATTAGGGGCAGGCGGAATGAACACTGAAGCTTTCTTT. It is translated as CASSELGAGGMNTEAFF.

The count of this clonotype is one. The CDR3 here is CASRPTGTETQYF. The CDR3 DNA is TGTGCCAGCAGGCCGACAGGGACGGAGACCCAGTACTTC. The chain combines TRBV28 with TRBJ2-5; 7 bases match TRBD1. CDR1 MDHEN and CDR2 SYDVKM come from the germline V gene. This CDR3 is 13 amino acids long. With 6 bases clipped from V and 5 bases from J, the junction kept 6 bases outside the gene matches.

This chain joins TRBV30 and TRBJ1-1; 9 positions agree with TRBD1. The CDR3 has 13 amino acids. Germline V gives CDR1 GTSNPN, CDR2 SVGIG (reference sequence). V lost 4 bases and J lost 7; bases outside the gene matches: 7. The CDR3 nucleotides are TGTGCCTGGACCCTACAGGGGGCTAGTGAAGCTTTCTTT. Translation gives CAWTLQGASEAFF.

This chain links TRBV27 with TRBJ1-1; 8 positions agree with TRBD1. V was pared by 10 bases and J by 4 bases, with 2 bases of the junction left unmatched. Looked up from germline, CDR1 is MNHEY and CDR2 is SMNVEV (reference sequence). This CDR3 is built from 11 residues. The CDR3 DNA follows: TGTGCCACCCAGGGGGCCACTGAAGCTTTCTTT. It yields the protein CATQGATEAFF.

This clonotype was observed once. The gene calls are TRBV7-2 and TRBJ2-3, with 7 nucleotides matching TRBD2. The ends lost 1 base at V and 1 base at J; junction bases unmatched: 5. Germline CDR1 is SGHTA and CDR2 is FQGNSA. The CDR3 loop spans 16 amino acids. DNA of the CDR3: TGTGCCAGCAGCTTAGTATGGGCGGGGGGCACAGATACGCAGTATTTT. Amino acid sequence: CASSLVWAGGTDTQYF.

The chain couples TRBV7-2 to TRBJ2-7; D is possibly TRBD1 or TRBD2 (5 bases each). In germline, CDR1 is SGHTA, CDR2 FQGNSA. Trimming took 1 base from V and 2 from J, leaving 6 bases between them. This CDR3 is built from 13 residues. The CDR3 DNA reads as TGTGCCAGCAGCTTAGTGGGGGCCTACGAGCAGTACGTC. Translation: CASSLVGAYEQYV.

CDR3 bases: TGTGCCAGCAGCCCGGACAGTAGTGGCTACACCTTC. This sequence encodes CASSPDSSGYTF. This rearrangement joins TRBV5-6 to TRBJ1-2, with a tentative D call TRBD1 (6 bases). Germline values: CDR1 SGHDT, CDR2 YYEEEE. This CDR3 contains 12 residues. The V end was cut by 4 bases, the J end by 7 bases, with 11 bases between.

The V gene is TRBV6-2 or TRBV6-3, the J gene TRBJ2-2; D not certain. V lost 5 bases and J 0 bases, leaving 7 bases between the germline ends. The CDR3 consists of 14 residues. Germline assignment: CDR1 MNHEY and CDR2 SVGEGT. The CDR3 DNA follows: TGTGCCAGCAGTGTCGTTTCGAACACCGGGGAGCTGTTTTTT. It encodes CASSVVSNTGELFF.